This T cell receptor beta chain was identified in a study of blood T cell repertoires in COVID-19 (dated by TCRdb to the early 2020s). About the full investigation: Collaborator samples came from the United States, Italy and Spain and covered acute and convalescent phases of COVID-19. The prospective study material was composed of cDNA or gDNA derived from T cells, B-cell-depleted T cells, or PBMCs. Deeply sampled blood TCRbeta repertoires from subjects exposed to, actively infected with, or recovered from COVID-19 were included in the dataset. The repertoires were made available in a free public database intended to serve as a resource for research on the immune response to SARS-CoV-2. The samples were drawn from two sources: the first 160 participants of the ongoing ImmuneRACE study, and 1,000 to 1,500 subjects contributed by 6 global collaborators. The sample metadata nearly always contained a de-identified subject ID, COVID-19 status, age in years and sex. HLA class I and class II types, where available, came from metadata supplied by the sample provider rather than from assay-based typing. Study-wide findings and limitations: The amount of clinical and demographic metadata varied by source and participant and was provided uncurated.

The CDR3 contains 14 residues, cysteine and phenylalanine counted. Only CDR3 DNA is held: 42 bases, read in frame from base 1. Reading the germline V gene gives CDR1 SNHLY and CDR2 FYNNEI. V loses 4 bases of germline sequence and J loses 2 bases, and the interval between the two ends is 6 bases. TCRbeta CDR3 regions were amplified from genomic DNA using the immunoSEQ Assay, a bias-controlled multiplex PCR. Concerning the study's data processing: The number of nucleated cells in each sample was estimated from the amplification of reference gene primers within the assay. To quantify the absolute abundance of each unique TCRbeta CDR3 rearrangement, sequence reads were collapsed and filtered. Productive Simpson clonality was computed per sample as the square root of Simpson's diversity index over productive rearrangements. In TCRdb, the immuneACCESS table is reduced to in-frame sequences with V and J assigned. These tables do not hold every clone; where another copy was compared, an unresolved V gene accounts for under half, and the others remain unexplained. V, J and clone size are taken as reported in that table, and D and trimming were inferred from the DNA itself. The sample records some 150,000 clones, around 84% of which are singletons. The ten largest make up more than 5.5% of the sample.

The collaborating institutions used their own protocols to collect whole blood in K2EDTA tubes. For TCRbeta analysis, collaborators shipped samples as frozen whole blood, isolated PBMCs, or DNA extracted from either of those sample types. For this clone: No cognate antigen has been identified for it. No much larger clone is present one base from it, and per-base qualities are unavailable.

The rearrangement combines TRBV2 with TRBJ2-6, with TRBD1 tentatively as D gene (6 bases match). The source of this sequence is a woman aged 45-60 years in a cohort sampled during active or convalescent COVID-19. Sequenced material: peripheral blood. The DNA sequence reads TGTGCCAGCAGTGCAGGGGCTGGGGCCAACGTCCTGACTTTC. It codes for CASSAGAGANVLTF.